This T cell receptor beta chain was identified in a study of vaccination effects on CD4 cells after COVID-19. Details on this clone: Antigen specificity is unknown.

Some clones are missing from TCRdb's copy, which holds only in-frame ones; the method was immunoSEQ multiplex PCR. The table lists 70,000 to 95,000 clones, approximately 74% of them singletons. Trimming pared 1 base from V and 7 bases from J, leaving 10 bases between. There are 13 residues in the CDR3. Per the germline V gene, CDR1 is KGHSH and CDR2 is LQKENI. Sequencing followed a ViraFEST assay step that expanded antigen-specific CD4+ T cells with viral peptide pools. Investigators separated out CD4+ T cells once around 10 days of culture had passed. The V call is TRBV18, the J call TRBJ1-1; no reliable D call. The clonotype was recovered from a human donor who received a COVID-19 vaccine. Sample: CD4+ T cells from PBMCs cultured with HCoV-229E spike peptides, taken before COVID-19 vaccination. CDR3 nucleotides: TGTGCCAGCTCACCACGCACGGATGGTGAAGCTTTCTTT. Its protein product is CASSPRTDGEAFF. Variable domain in full (rest from reference TRBV18 and TRBJ1-1): NAGVMQNPRHLVRRRGQEARLRCSPMKGHSHVYWYRQLPEEGLKFMVYLQKENIIDESGMPKERFSAEFPKEGPSILRIQQVVRGDSAAYFCASSPRTDGEAFFGQGTRLTVV.